This TCR beta chain was identified during a study of response to subunit inactivated influenza vaccine. With 4 bases clipped from V and 6 bases from J, the junction kept 5 bases outside the gene matches. The CDR3 totals 15 residues. CDR1 SGHRS and CDR2 YFSETQ come from the germline V gene. TCRdb recomputed calls from the RT-PCR reads with MiXCR, one row per CDR3 protein. The profile covers some 600,000 distinct CDR3 sequences, with 12% to 15% appearing a single time and roughly 7.2% taken by the ten largest. This clonotype occurred many times. This TCR derives from a man in his fifties or sixties who received an inactivated influenza vaccine. This sample comprised PBMCs from blood, obtained 14 to 15 days before vaccination. The chain is built from TRBV5-1 and TRBJ1-6; TRBD1 agrees at 9 bases. The CDR3 DNA sequence: TGCGCCAGCAGCCCGATGACAGGGGGTAATTCACCCCTCCACTTT. This codes for CASSPMTGGNSPLHF.